This T cell receptor beta chain comes out of a study of shared clonotypes between healthy human individuals. Turning to the study itself: There were three CD4 naive, three CD4 memory, two CD8 naive and one CD8 memory plates per donor. The study's findings and limits: At large depth, rarefaction still showed sorted-subset sequencing to be incomplete.

In the case of this clone: Its antigen is as yet unknown.

The table came from immunoSEQ multiplex PCR; TCRdb's copy has only in-frame clones and leaves some out. The table lists 2 million to 2.5 million clones, approximately 95% of them singletons. After removal of 7 bases from V and 3 bases from J, the junction contained 9 bases not matched to a gene. CDR1 is MNHEY, CDR2 SMNVEV, per germline (reference sequence). The length of the CDR3 is 14 residues. The sequence was obtained from a young man in good health. Some clones in this sample may be carry-over from other donors' samples. The chain couples TRBV27 to TRBJ2-7; TRBD1 matches at 7 bases. The sequenced material came from naive CD4+ T cells from PBMCs. The subset was: CD45RA+ positively selected. CDR3 bases: TGTGCCAGCAAAGGGCAGGGGGTGAGCTACGAGCAGTACTTC. The encoded protein is CASKGQGVSYEQYF.